A single sample gave rise to the 5 T cell receptor beta chains below, sequenced in a study of cytomegalovirus exposure and HLA in healthy donors. 13 Jbeta primers and 60 Vbeta primers were used for the PCR. Only in-frame clones appear in the TCRdb table, and some are missing; sequencing was by immunoSEQ multiplex PCR. The sample has roughly 150,000 clones, approximately 80% seen once; the top ten hold roughly 1.5%. The sample comprised PBMCs. The receptor source for this set is a woman in her late teens or twenties in good health and CMV-seronegative.

The chain carries TRBV28 and TRBJ1-5, with 7 positions matching TRBD1. The CDR3 spans 15 residues. Trimming at V came to 5 bases and at J to 2 bases, leaving 6 bases not matched to a gene. Germline values: CDR1 MDHEN, CDR2 SYDVKM. CDR3 DNA sequence: TGTGCCAGCAGTCCTAGTCAGGGGGGCAATCAGCCCCAGCATTTT. It specifies CASSPSQGGNQPQHF.

The CDR3 sequence is CASSKGQYTDTQYF. CDR3 DNA sequence: TGTGCCAGTAGTAAGGGACAGTACACAGATACGCAGTATTTT. The chain carries TRBV19 and TRBJ2-3; 7 positions match TRBD1. CDR3 length: 14 amino acids. Germline V CDR1 and CDR2: LNHDA, SQIVND (reference sequence). Germline trimming cut 4 bases from V and 2 bases from J; bases unmatched to any gene: 3.

This chain joins TRBV5-1 and TRBJ1-2; 7 bases are a match to TRBD1. The CDR3 runs 15 residues. The germline V gene has CDR1 SGHRS and CDR2 YFSETQ. V was clipped by 0 bases and J by 3 bases; unmatched bases: 5. The CDR3 DNA is TGCGCCAGCAGCTTGGCCTCCCAGGGGGACTATGGCTACACCTTC. This gives the protein CASSLASQGDYGYTF.

V usage is TRBV6-5 and J usage is TRBJ2-7; weak D call: TRBD1 (7 bases). The CDR3 covers 12 residues. Germline CDR1 is MNHEY and CDR2 is SVGAGI. Trimming pared 5 bases from V and 5 bases from J, leaving 10 bases between. In DNA form, the CDR3 reads TGTGCCAGCAGTCTCAGGGGGGACGAGCAGTACTTC. Its translation: CASSLRGDEQYF.

There are a few counts of this clone. The chain's CDR3 is CASSEGDRSTQYF. In DNA form, the CDR3 reads TGTGCCAGCAGTGAAGGAGACAGGTCGACGCAGTACTTC. The chain links TRBV6-1 to TRBJ2-7, with TRBD1 as a possible D gene (6 bases). V gave up 1 base and J gave up 9 bases, with 13 bases separating them. Per germline, CDR1 MNHNS and CDR2 SASEGT. This CDR3 is built from 13 residues.